This entry describes one TCR beta chain. Its specificity is not known. This entry comes from a study of cytomegalovirus exposure and HLA in healthy donors. General observations from the study: In an earlier analysis, about 90% or about 30%: the productive usage of most TCR beta V segments. Presence/absence analysis assumed near-uniform sequencing depth across donors.

Both 60 Vbeta primers and 13 Jbeta primers went into the PCR. Measured with immunoSEQ multiplex PCR; TCRdb has only the in-frame clones, and not every one. The table records roughly 200,000 clones, 78% of them present only once. Sample: PBMCs. The sequence was obtained from a female donor in good health and CMV-seronegative.

The DNA for the CDR3 is TGTGCCAGCGGACCCGGGACAGGGGTTATCGGGGAGCTGTTTTTT. Translation gives CASGPGTGVIGELFF. This chain connects TRBV25-1 to TRBJ2-2, with TRBD1 identical over 10 bases. The CDR3 is 15 amino acids. Trimming at V came to 8 bases and at J to 7 bases, leaving 10 bases not matched to a gene. Germline assignment: CDR1 MGHDK and CDR2 SYGVNS.